These 9 T cell receptor beta chains were all obtained from the same sample, sequenced in a study of blood T cell repertoires in COVID-19. This table comes from immunoSEQ multiplex PCR, and its TCRdb copy is limited to in-frame clones, with some not included. The table records around 140,000 clones, more than 85% of them present only once. The sample was peripheral blood. Every receptor here comes from a man aged 55-75 years with COVID-19, enrolled during active disease.

This chain links TRBV11-3 with TRBJ2-5; 10 bases align to TRBD2. The V segment lost 0 bases and the J segment 3 bases; nucleotides outside the gene matches: 4. Germline V gene data show CDR1 as SGHNT and CDR2 as YENEEA. The CDR3 sequence is 16 residues long. The chain's CDR3 is CASSLDGAGGEETQYF. CDR3 bases: TGTGCCAGCAGCTTAGATGGAGCGGGGGGGGAAGAGACCCAGTACTTC.

For the CDR3, the DNA is TGTGCCACCAGCAGAGAGGGCAGGGGTGGGTACGAGCAGTACTTC. This translates into CATSREGRGGYEQYF. V and J are TRBV15 and TRBJ2-7; the D gene is possibly TRBD1 (6 bases). The CDR3 contains 15 residues. Trimming stripped 0 bases from V and 4 bases from J, with 13 bases between. Germline lookup yields CDR1 LNHNV and CDR2 YYDKDF (reference sequence).

The chain links TRBV19 to TRBJ2-7, with 11 bases lining up with TRBD1. Germline trimming cut 6 bases from V and 0 bases from J; bases unmatched to any gene: 7. Germline V gene sequence: CDR1 LNHDA, CDR2 SQIVND (reference sequence). There are 16 residues in the CDR3. CDR3 residues: CASRKAGTGGSYEQYF. The CDR3 region has the DNA TGTGCCAGTAGAAAGGCCGGGACAGGGGGCTCCTACGAGCAGTACTTC. The whole variable domain, filled in from reference TRBV19 and TRBJ2-7, reads DGGITQSPKYLFRKEGQNVTLSCEQNLNHDAMYWYRQDPGQGLRLIYYSQIVNDFQKGDIAEGYSVSREKKESFPLTVTSAQKNPTAFYLCASRKAGTGGSYEQYFGPGTRLTVT.

The V and J genes are TRBV27 and TRBJ2-5; D gene uncertain. The CDR3 extends over 14 amino acids. Between the trimmed V and J ends, which lost 3 bases and 0 bases, there was a span of 8 bases. Germline CDR1 is MNHEY and CDR2 is SMNVEV (reference sequence). The CDR3 coding sequence is TGTGCCAGCAGTTTGCGGCAGAACCAAGAGACCCAGTACTTC. It codes for CASSLRQNQETQYF.

This clone appeared a single time. The chain couples TRBV5-4 to TRBJ1-2, with 7 bases lining up with TRBD1. Germline V gene data show CDR1 as SGHNT and CDR2 as YYREEE (reference sequence). V was pared by 3 bases and J by 0 bases, with 5 bases of the junction left unmatched. The CDR3 has 15 amino acids. As DNA, the CDR3 is TGTGCCAGCAGCTCCTGGACAGGCTCTAACTATGGCTACACCTTC. Translated: CASSSWTGSNYGYTF. Full variable domain (rest looked up from reference TRBV5-4 and TRBJ1-2): ETGVTQSPTHLIKTRGQQVTLRCSSQSGHNTVSWYQQALGQGPQFIFQYYREEENGRGNFPPRFSGLQFPNYSSELNVNALELDDSALYLCASSSWTGSNYGYTFGSGTRLTVV.

The V call is TRBV12-3 or TRBV12-4, the J call TRBJ1-1; TRBD1 might be the D (5 bases). V lost 1 base and J 9 bases, leaving 9 bases between the germline ends. The CDR3 runs to 12 residues. CDR3 sequence: CASSLGRGKAFF. The CDR3 bases are TGTGCCAGCAGTTTAGGTAGGGGAAAAGCTTTCTTT.

The chain couples TRBV19 to TRBJ1-1, with 8 bases aligning to TRBD1. The germline CDR1 and CDR2 sequences are LNHDA and SQIVND (reference sequence). The CDR3 extends over 15 amino acids. With 3 bases clipped from V and 4 bases from J, the junction kept 7 bases outside the gene matches. CDR3 in amino acids: CASSIPGQGGTEAFF. CDR3 DNA sequence: TGTGCCAGTAGTATCCCCGGACAGGGAGGCACTGAAGCTTTCTTT.

The chain joins TRBV9 to TRBJ1-5; 7 bases line up with TRBD1. With 4 bases clipped from V and 3 bases from J, the junction kept 7 bases outside the gene matches. The CDR3 contains 15 residues. Per germline, CDR1 SGDLS and CDR2 YYNGEE. The CDR3 loop is CASSSEQGSNQPQHF. CDR3 bases: TGTGCCAGCAGCTCAGAACAGGGGTCCAATCAGCCCCAGCATTTT.

The chain recombines TRBV19 with TRBJ1-4, with 10 bases fitting TRBD1. Per the germline V gene, CDR1 is LNHDA and CDR2 is SQIVND (reference sequence). The junction had 7 bases not matched to a gene; V was cut back by 5 bases and J by 7 bases. This CDR3 comprises 15 residues. The DNA of the CDR3 is TGTGCCAGTAGTCGTACCGGGACAGGGGTTGAAAAACTGTTTTTT. This sequence encodes CASSRTGTGVEKLFF.